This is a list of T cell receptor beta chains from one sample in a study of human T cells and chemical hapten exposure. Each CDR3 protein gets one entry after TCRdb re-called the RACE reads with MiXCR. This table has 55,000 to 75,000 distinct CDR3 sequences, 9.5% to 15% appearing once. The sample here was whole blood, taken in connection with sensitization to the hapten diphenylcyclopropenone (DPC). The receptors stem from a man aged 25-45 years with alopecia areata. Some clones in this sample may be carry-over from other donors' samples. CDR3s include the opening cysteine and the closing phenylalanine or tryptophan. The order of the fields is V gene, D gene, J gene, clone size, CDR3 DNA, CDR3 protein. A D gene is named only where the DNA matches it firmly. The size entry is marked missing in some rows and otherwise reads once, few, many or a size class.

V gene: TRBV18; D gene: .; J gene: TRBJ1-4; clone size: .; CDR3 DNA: TGTGCCAGCTCACCGGGCGGGTTGATGAATGAAAAACTGTTTTTT; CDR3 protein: CASSPGGLMNEKLFF
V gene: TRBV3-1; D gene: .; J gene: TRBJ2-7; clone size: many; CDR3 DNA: TGTGCCAGCAGCATCTCACAGGGATTTAGCTACGAGCAGTACTTC; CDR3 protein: CASSISQGFSYEQYF
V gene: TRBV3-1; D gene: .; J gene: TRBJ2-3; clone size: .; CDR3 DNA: TGTGCCAGCAGCCAAGGAGCGTATACGCAGTATTTT; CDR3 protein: CASSQGAYTQYF
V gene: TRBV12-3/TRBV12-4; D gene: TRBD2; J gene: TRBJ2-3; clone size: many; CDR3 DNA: TGTGCCAGCAGTTTATACGGAAGCGGGAAGTTAGAAGATACGCAGTATTTT; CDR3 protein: CASSLYGSGKLEDTQYF
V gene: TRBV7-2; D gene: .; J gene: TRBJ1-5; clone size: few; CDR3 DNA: TGTGCCAGCAGCTTAGACAGGGACAATCAGCCCCAGCATTTT; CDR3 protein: CASSLDRDNQPQHF
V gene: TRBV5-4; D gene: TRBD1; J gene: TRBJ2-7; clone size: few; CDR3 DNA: TGTGCCAGTTCCTTAGGGGACAGGGGGTACGAGCAGTACTTC; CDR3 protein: CASSLGDRGYEQYF
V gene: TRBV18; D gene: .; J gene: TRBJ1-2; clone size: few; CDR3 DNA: TGTGCCAGCTCACCGGACGGGGCTTATGGCTACACCTTC; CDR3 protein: CASSPDGAYGYTF
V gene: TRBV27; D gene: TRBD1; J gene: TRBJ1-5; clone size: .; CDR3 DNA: TGTGCCAGCAAACAGACAGGGGGCAATCAGCCCCAGCATTTT; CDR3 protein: CASKQTGGNQPQHF
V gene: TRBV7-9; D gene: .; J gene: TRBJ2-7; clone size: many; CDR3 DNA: TGTGCCAGCAGCCCCGGGGGCGAGCAGTACTTC; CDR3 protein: CASSPGGEQYF
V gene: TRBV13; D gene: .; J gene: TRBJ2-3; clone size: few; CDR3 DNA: TGTGCCAGCACCCAATCACCCAGGGGGGCTAGCACAGATACGCAGTATTTT; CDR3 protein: CASTQSPRGASTDTQYF
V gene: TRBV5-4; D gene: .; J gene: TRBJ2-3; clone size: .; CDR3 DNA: TGTGTCAGCAACCCTGAATACACAGATACGCAGTATTTT; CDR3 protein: CVSNPEYTDTQYF
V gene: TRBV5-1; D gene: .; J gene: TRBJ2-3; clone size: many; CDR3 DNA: TGCGCCAGCAGCTTGGTCGTCAGGGGAGGACTGCCCTCGAGAGGTACGCAGTATTTT; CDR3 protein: CASSLVVRGGLPSRGTQYF
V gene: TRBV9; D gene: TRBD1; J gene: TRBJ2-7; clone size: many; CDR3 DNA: TGTGCCAGCAGCGGCCGGGACAGAGCCTACGAGCAGTACTTC; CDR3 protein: CASSGRDRAYEQYF
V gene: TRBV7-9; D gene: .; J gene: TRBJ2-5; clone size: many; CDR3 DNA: TGTGCCAGCAGCTTCCGCGGAGAGACCCAGTACTTC; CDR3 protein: CASSFRGETQYF
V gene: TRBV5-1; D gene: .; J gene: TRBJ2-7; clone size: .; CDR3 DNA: TGCGCCAGCAGCTTGAAAGGAGGGAGCTACGAGCAGTACTTC; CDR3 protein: CASSLKGGSYEQYF
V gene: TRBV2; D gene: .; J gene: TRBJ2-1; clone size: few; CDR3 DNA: TGTGCCAGCACCCCACGGGATCTCCTCTACAATGAGCAGTTCTTC; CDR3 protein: CASTPRDLLYNEQFF
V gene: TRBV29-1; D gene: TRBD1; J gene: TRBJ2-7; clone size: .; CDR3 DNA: TGCAGCGTTGAAGAAGGGACAGAAGACTACGAGCAGTACTTC; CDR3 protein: CSVEEGTEDYEQYF
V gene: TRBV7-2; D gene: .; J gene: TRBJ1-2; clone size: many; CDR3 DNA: TGTGCCAGCAGCTTAGGGCCAGGGGCACCCTATGGCTACACCTTC; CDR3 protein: CASSLGPGAPYGYTF
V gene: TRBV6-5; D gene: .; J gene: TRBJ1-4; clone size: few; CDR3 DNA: TGTGCCAGCAGAAAACAGGCCACAACTAATGAAAAACTGTTTTTT; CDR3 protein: CASRKQATTNEKLFF
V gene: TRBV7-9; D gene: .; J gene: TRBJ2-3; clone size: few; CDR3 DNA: TGTGCCAGCAGCTTAGTCTTAGCAGAGAGCACAGATACGCAGTATTTT; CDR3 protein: CASSLVLAESTDTQYF
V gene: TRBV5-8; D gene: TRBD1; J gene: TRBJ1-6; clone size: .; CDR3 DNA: TGTGCCAGCAGCTTGGCGTATGGGACAGGGTCTAATTCACCCCTCCACTTT; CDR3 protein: CASSLAYGTGSNSPLHF
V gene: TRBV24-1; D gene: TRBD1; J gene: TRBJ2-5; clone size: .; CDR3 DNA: TGTGCCACCAGTGACACCACCGGACGACAGGGGTTCGGGGCCCAGTACTTC; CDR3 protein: CATSDTTGRQGFGAQYF
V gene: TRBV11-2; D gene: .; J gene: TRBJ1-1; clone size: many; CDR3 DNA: TGTGCCAGCAGCTTCCGGGCCAGCAATGAAGCTTTCTTT; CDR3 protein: CASSFRASNEAFF
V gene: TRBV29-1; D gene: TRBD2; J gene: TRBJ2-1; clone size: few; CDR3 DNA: TGCAGCGAATGGACTAGCGGGGGCCTCTCCTACAATGAGCAGTTCTTC; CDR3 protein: CSEWTSGGLSYNEQFF
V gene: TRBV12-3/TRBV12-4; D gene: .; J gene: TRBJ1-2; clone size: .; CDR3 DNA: TGTGCCAGCGGAACCGAATGGGATGGCTACACCTTC; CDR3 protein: CASGTEWDGYTF
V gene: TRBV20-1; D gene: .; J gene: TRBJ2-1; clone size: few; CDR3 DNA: TGCAGTGCTAGAGATACAGGCCCGAACTACAATGAGCAGTTCTTC; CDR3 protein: CSARDTGPNYNEQFF
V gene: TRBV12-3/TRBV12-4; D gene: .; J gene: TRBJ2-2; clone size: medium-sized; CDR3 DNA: TGTGCCAGCAGTCCAATAGCCCGCTTAGACGCGAACACCGGGGAGCTGTTTTTT; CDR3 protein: CASSPIARLDANTGELFF
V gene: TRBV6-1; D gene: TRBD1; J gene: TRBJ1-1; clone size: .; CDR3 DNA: TGTGCCAGCAGTGAATTTGGACAGGGGGCTCAAATGGGGACTGAAGCTTTCTTT; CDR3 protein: CASSEFGQGAQMGTEAFF
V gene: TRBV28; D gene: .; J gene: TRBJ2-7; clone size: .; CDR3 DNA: TGTGCCAGCAGCTTACAGGGTCAAGAGCAGTACTTC; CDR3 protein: CASSLQGQEQYF
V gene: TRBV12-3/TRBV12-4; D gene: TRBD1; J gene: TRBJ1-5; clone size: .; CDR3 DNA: TGTGCCAGCAGTTTCACAGGGGGTTTTCAGCCCCAGCATTTT; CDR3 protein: CASSFTGGFQPQHF
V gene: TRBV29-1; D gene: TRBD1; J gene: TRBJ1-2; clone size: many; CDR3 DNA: TGCAGCGTTTCACAGGGGGCTTTGGACTATGGCTACACCTTC; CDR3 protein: CSVSQGALDYGYTF
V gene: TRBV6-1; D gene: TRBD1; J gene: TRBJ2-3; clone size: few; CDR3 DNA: TGTGCCAGCAGTGAAGCCCCAACAGGGGGGTTCACAGATACGCAGTATTTT; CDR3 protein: CASSEAPTGGFTDTQYF
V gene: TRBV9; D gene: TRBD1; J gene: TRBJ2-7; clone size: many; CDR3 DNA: TGTGCCAGCAGCGGACAGGGGCTTGAGCAGTACTTC; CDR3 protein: CASSGQGLEQYF
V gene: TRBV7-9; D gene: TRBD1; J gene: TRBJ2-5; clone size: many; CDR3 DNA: TGTGCCAGCAGCTCACGGGTCCAGGGGGCCGGGACCCAGTACTTC; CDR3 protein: CASSSRVQGAGTQYF
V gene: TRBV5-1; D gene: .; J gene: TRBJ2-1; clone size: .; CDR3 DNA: TGCGCCAGCAGCTTCCGGGGGAAGGATGAGCAGTTCTTC; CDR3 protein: CASSFRGKDEQFF
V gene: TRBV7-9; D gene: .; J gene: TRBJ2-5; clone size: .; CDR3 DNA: TGTGCCAGCAGACCACCCCTTAGGGGGGGAGAGACCCAGTACTTC; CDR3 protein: CASRPPLRGGETQYF
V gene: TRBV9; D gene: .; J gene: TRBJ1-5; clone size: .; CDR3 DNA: TGTGCCAGCAGCGTGACAGCGTTCGGGCCCCAGCATTTT; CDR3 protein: CASSVTAFGPQHF
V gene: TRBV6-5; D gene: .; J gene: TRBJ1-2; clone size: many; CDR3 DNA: TGTGCCAGCAGGGGGGACGGCAGCTCCTATGGCTACACCTTC; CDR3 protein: CASRGDGSSYGYTF
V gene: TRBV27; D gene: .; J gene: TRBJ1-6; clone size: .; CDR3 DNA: TGTGCCAGCAGTCCACGCCGTTCACCCCTCCACTTT; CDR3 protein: CASSPRRSPLHF
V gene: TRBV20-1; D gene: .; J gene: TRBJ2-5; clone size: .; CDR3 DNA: TGCAGTGTTGGACAGGCGGGACAAGAGACCCAGTACTTC; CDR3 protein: CSVGQAGQETQYF
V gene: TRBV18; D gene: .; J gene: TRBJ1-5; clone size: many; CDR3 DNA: TGTGCCAGCTCACCCCCGGGATCAAACAGGGAAAATCAGCCCCAGCATTTT; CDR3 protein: CASSPPGSNRENQPQHF
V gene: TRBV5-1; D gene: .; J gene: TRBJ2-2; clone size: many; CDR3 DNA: TGCGCCAGCAGCTTGCCCAGGGGGAACACCGGGGAGCTGTTTTTT; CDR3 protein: CASSLPRGNTGELFF